Included here is one TCR beta chain sequence, with context. Time point in this sample: persistent/refractory GD, antithyroid drugs over 5 years with positive TRAb. PBMCs provided the RNA from which the TCR library was made. EDTA tubes held 9 to 10 milliliters of peripheral blood from each patient. The entry originates in a study of regulatory T cells in long-lasting Graves disease. TCR beta libraries were built with iRepertoire HTBI primers and Arm-PCR of CDR3 regions. TCRdb reprocessed the multiplex PCR reads with MiXCR, giving one entry per CDR3 protein. The sample contains approximately 400,000 distinct CDR3 sequences, roughly 20% of which appear only once. This receptor was taken from a female donor with Graves disease. The source was peripheral blood mononuclear cells (PBMCs), collected when the disease was refractory, from a patient treated with antithyroid drugs.

CDR3 sequence: CAWSQGRMRETQYF. For the CDR3, the DNA is TGTGCCTGGAGTCAAGGGAGAATGCGGGAGACCCAGTACTTC. The chain employs TRBV30 and TRBJ2-5, with D perhaps matching TRBD2 (5 bases). Germline V CDR1 and CDR2: GTSNPN, SVGIG (reference sequence). Between the trimmed V and J ends, which lost 2 bases and 5 bases, there was a span of 15 bases. This CDR3 contains 14 residues.